This T cell receptor beta chain was retrieved from a study of T cells in Graves' hyperthyroidism and ophthalmopathy. Study observations and caveats: Stable hyperthyroidism and ophthalmopathy were separated using 13 V-J signatures. Ophthalmopathy was identified by the model a median around 6.3 months ahead of onset.

This clonotype was recorded at least ten times. Its antigen is as yet unknown. Stable disease denoted Graves' hyperthyroidism without ophthalmopathy progression within 18 months. The germline V and J ends were trimmed by 4 bases and 10 bases, with 21 bases remaining between them. Per the germline V gene, CDR1 is KGHDR and CDR2 is SFDVKD. The CDR3 has 15 residues. From RNA transcripts, TCR beta CDR3 regions were amplified. In the first-round RT-PCR of the TCR CDR3, the HTBI primer set was used. Each CDR3 protein gets one entry after TCRdb re-called the multiplex PCR reads with MiXCR. Of about 360,000 distinct CDR3 sequences listed, around 13% were seen once; the top ten hold roughly 8.3%.

The sample comprised blood. The V and J genes are TRBV24-1 and TRBJ1-2; possible D gene TRBD1, 6 bases. This receptor was taken from a woman between 18 and 29 years old with Graves' hyperthyroidism. CDR3 residues: CATSDPKDSFGDYTF. The CDR3 nucleotides are TGTGCCACCAGTGACCCAAAGGACAGCTTCGGGGACTACACCTTC.